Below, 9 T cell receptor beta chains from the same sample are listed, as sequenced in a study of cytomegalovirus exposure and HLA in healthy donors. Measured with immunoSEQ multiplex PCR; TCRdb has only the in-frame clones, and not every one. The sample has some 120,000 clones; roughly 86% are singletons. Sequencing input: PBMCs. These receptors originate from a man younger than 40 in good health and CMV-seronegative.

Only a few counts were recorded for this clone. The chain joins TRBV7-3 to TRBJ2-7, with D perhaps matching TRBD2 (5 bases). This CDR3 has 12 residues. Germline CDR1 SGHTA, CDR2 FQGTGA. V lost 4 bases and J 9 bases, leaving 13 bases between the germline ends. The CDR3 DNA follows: TGTGCCAGCAGCTCCTCTGACGAGGGGCAGTACTTC. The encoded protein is CASSSSDEGQYF.

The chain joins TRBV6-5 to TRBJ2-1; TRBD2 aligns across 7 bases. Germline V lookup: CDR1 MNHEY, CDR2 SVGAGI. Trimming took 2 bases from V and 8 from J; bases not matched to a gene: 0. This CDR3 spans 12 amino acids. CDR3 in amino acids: CASSYGGDEQFF. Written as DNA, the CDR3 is TGTGCCAGCAGTTACGGGGGGGATGAGCAGTTCTTC.

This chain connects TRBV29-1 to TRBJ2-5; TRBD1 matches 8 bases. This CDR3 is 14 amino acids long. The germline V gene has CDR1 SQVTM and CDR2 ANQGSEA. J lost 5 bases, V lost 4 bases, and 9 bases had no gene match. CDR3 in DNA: TGCAGCGTTGCCTGGACAGGGTCCCGGGAGACCCAGTACTTC. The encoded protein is CSVAWTGSRETQYF.

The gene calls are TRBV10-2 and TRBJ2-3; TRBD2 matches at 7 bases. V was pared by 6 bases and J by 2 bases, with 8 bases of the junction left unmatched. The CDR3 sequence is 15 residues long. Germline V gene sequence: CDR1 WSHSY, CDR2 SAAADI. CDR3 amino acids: CASSRRDYATDTQYF. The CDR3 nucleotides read TGCGCCAGCAGCCGCCGGGACTATGCCACAGATACGCAGTATTTT.

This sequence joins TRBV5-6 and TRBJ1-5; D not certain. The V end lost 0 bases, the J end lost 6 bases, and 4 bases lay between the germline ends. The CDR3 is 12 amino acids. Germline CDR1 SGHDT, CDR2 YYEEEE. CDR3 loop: CASSLAGQPQHF. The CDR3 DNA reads TGTGCCAGCAGCTTGGCGGGTCAGCCCCAGCATTTT.

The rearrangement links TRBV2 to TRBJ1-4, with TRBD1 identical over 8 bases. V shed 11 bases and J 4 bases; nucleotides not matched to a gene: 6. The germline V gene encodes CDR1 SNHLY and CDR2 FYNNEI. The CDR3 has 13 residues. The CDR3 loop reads CAGAGQVNEKLFF. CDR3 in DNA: TGTGCCGGGGCGGGACAGGTTAATGAAAAACTGTTTTTT.

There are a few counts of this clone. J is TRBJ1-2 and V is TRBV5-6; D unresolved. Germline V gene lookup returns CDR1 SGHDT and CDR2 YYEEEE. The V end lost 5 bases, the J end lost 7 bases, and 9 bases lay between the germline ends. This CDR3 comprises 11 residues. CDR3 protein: CASRATGGYTF. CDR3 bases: TGTGCCAGCAGGGCGACGGGTGGCTACACCTTC.

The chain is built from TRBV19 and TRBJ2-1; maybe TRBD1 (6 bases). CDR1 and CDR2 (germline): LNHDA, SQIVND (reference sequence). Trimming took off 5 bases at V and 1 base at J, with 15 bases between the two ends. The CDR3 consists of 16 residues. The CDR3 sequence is CASSANSRGSYNEQFF. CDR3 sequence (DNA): TGTGCCAGTAGTGCGAACTCTAGGGGGTCCTACAATGAGCAGTTCTTC.

This CDR3 reads CASSIGVGTGGTDTQYF. CDR3 in DNA: TGTGCCAGTAGTATAGGGGTCGGGACAGGGGGCACAGATACGCAGTATTTT. V and J are TRBV19 and TRBJ2-3; TRBD1 aligns across 10 bases. J was trimmed by 1 base and V by 1 base; bases with no gene match: 5. This CDR3 is 17 amino acids long. CDR1 is LNHDA and CDR2 is SQIVND in the germline V gene (reference sequence).